The 12 T cell receptor beta chains given below trace back to one sample, sequenced in a study of blood T cell repertoires in COVID-19. The protocol was immunoSEQ multiplex PCR, while the TCRdb copy is restricted to in-frame clones and leaves out a portion. The table shows fewer than 400,000 clones, with 90% to 95% occurring only once. The source material was PBMCs or T cells enriched from blood (not recorded which). The receptors stem from a woman in her twenties or thirties who had been exposed to COVID-19.

The J gene is TRBJ1-5, the V gene TRBV5-5; TRBD1 is a possible D gene (6 bases). CDR3 length: 15 amino acids. V was pared by 4 bases and J by 4 bases, with 15 bases between. CDR1 and CDR2 (germline): SGHKS, YYEKEE (reference sequence). CDR3 sequence (DNA): TGTGCCAGCAGCGCAACCTGGGGGCTAAATCAGCCCCAGCATTTT. It encodes CASSATWGLNQPQHF.

This chain joins TRBV9 and TRBJ1-6, with unresolved D. The CDR3 length is 15 residues. CDR1 SGDLS and CDR2 YYNGEE come from the germline V gene. The V end lost 0 bases, the J end lost 4 bases, and 8 bases lay between the germline ends. The CDR3 DNA is TGTGCCAGCAGCGTAGAGGCAGCGTATAATTCACCCCTCCACTTT. Translating it yields CASSVEAAYNSPLHF.

V and J are TRBV6-2 or TRBV6-3 and TRBJ2-1; tentative D call: TRBD2 (5 bases). The CDR3 has 13 residues. The ends were cut back, 2 bases at V and 10 bases at J, with 12 bases in the middle. The germline V gene has CDR1 MNHEY and CDR2 SVGEGT. This chain's CDR3 is CASSYPFGGEQFF. The CDR3 bases are TGTGCCAGCAGTTACCCCTTTGGCGGGGAGCAGTTCTTC.

This clone was seen more than once but under ten times. The V gene is TRBV7-9, the J gene TRBJ1-2, with 7 bases identical to TRBD1. V lost 5 bases to trimming and J lost 8 bases; unmatched junction nucleotides: 14. The CDR3 totals 15 residues. Germline CDR1 SEHNR, CDR2 FQNEAQ (reference sequence). The chain's CDR3 is CASSTQDRLRRGYTF. CDR3 coding DNA: TGTGCCAGCAGCACACAGGACAGGTTACGCAGAGGCTACACCTTC. Based on the CDR3 plus reference TRBV7-9 and TRBJ1-2, the full variable domain is DTGVSQNPRHKITKRGQNVTFRCDPISEHNRLYWYRQTLGQGPEFLTYFQNEAQLEKSRLLSDRFSAERPKGSFSTLEIQRTEQGDSAMYLCASSTQDRLRRGYTFGSGTRLTVV.

This chain connects TRBV5-1 to TRBJ2-7, with 7 bases lining up with TRBD1. Germline V gives CDR1 SGHRS, CDR2 YFSETQ. This CDR3 has 15 amino acids. Trimming removed 1 base from V and 6 bases from J; junction bases left unmatched: 10. CDR3 in amino acids: CASSLSRQGGPEQYF. The CDR3 nucleotides read TGCGCCAGCAGCTTGAGCAGACAGGGTGGGCCCGAGCAGTACTTC.

As for this clone: Since a much larger clone is just one base distant, this may be a read error. The same CDR3 can be traced to other DNA sequences in this sample. V gene TRBV7-2 combines with J gene TRBJ1-5; no clear D. Germline loops: CDR1 SGHTA, CDR2 FQGNSA. This CDR3 has 14 residues. Between the trimmed V and J ends, which lost 1 base and 3 bases, there was a span of 7 bases. This CDR3 reads CASSLGQDNQPQHF. The CDR3 nucleotides are TGTGCCAGCAGCTTAGGGCAGGACAATCAGCCCCAGCATTTT. The full variable domain, rest sourced from reference TRBV7-2 and TRBJ1-5, is GAGVSQSPSNKVTEKGKDVELRCDPISGHTALYWYRQSLGQGLEFLIYFQGNSAPDKSGLPSDRFSAERTGGSVSTLTIQRTQQEDSAVYLCASSLGQDNQPQHFGDGTRLSIL.

This clone was counted once. The V gene is TRBV12-5, the J gene TRBJ1-1; D is perhaps TRBD1 (6 bases). The V end lost 2 bases, the J end lost 3 bases, and 16 bases lay between the germline ends. Per germline, CDR1 LGHNT and CDR2 FRNRAP. The CDR3 runs 16 residues. Here the CDR3 DNA reads TGTGCTAGTGGTTTGATAGACCGAGAGGGGGACACTGAAGCTTTCTTT. This sequence encodes CASGLIDREGDTEAFF.

The rearrangement links TRBV7-6 to TRBJ1-4; 8 positions agree with TRBD1. CDR1 is SGHVS, CDR2 FNYEAQ, per germline. The CDR3 spans 15 residues. After removal of 4 bases from V and 6 bases from J, the junction contained 7 bases not matched to a gene. This CDR3 reads CASSYRTGRYEKLFF. The CDR3 DNA follows: TGTGCCAGCAGCTATAGGACAGGGAGATATGAAAAACTGTTTTTT.

The chain employs TRBV4-1 and TRBJ2-1; D is unclear. From germline, CDR1 is MGHRA and CDR2 YSYEKL. V shed 3 bases and J shed 5 bases, with 11 bases lying between them. The CDR3 sequence is 14 residues long. The CDR3 sequence is CASSHQSLDNEQFF. CDR3 DNA: TGCGCCAGCAGCCACCAAAGCCTAGACAATGAGCAGTTCTTC.

V is TRBV5-1 and J is TRBJ1-2; possibly TRBD1 for D (6 bases). This CDR3 has 13 residues. The germline CDR1 and CDR2 sequences are SGHRS and YFSETQ. V was shortened by 4 bases and J by 8 bases, with 15 bases between the two germline ends. The CDR3 region has the DNA TGCGCCAGCAGCCAATTACAGGGTTCCGGCTACACCTTC. The encoded protein is CASSQLQGSGYTF.

This clone was detected only once. The rearrangement joins TRBV6-5 to TRBJ1-6, with D possibly being TRBD1 (5 bases). Germline assignment: CDR1 MNHEY and CDR2 SVGAGI. The CDR3 length is 10 residues. V lost 11 bases and J lost 11, with 10 bases in between. CDR3 region: CALGGAPLHF. For the CDR3, the DNA is TGTGCCTTGGGGGGAGCACCCCTCCACTTT.

The chain links TRBV28 to TRBJ2-3, with D hard to call. The germline CDR1 and CDR2 sequences are MDHEN and SYDVKM. The V gene lost 5 bases and the J gene lost 3 bases, with 6 bases spanning the gap. CDR3 size: 12 residues. The CDR3 DNA follows: TGTGCCAGCAGTGTCACAACAGATACGCAGTATTTT. Translating it yields CASSVTTDTQYF.